A selection of T cell receptor beta chains follows, all from one sample in a study of T cells in Graves' hyperthyroidism and ophthalmopathy. TCRdb reanalysed the multiplex PCR reads using MiXCR and keeps one entry per CDR3 protein. The sample lists a few hundred thousand distinct CDR3 sequences; approximately 44% were seen once. Sequencing input: peripheral blood or thyroid tissue (not recorded which). All receptors derive from a woman aged 18-29 years with Graves' hyperthyroidism. Both conserved end residues are part of each CDR3. Fields, in order: CDR3 protein, CDR3 DNA, clone size, D gene, J gene, V gene. A D gene is named only where the DNA matches it firmly. Clone size is stated in some rows and not others, as once, few, many or a class when expanded.

CSAIRGAGNTIYF TGCAGTGCTATCAGGGGCGCTGGAAACACCATATATTTT . . TRBJ1-3 TRBV20-1
CASSAQQGYEQYF TGTGCCAGCAGCGCGCAACAGGGTTACGAGCAGTACTTC many . TRBJ2-7 TRBV9
CSVEGRPDYGYTF TGCAGCGTTGAGGGACGGCCAGACTATGGCTACACCTTC many . TRBJ1-2 TRBV29-1
CSASSVYNEAFF TGCAGTGCTAGTTCAGTTTACAATGAAGCTTTCTTT . . TRBJ1-1 TRBV20-1
CASSGGGTLSYEQYF TGTGCCAGCAGTGGGGGCGGGACGCTCTCCTACGAGCAGTACTTC few . TRBJ2-7 TRBV2
CASSLLIADTQYF TGTGCCAGCAGCTTGTTGATAGCAGATACGCAGTATTTT . . TRBJ2-3 TRBV7-3
CASSRGTGSSTDTQYF TGTGCCAGCAGCCGAGGGACCGGATCTAGCACAGATACGCAGTATTTT . . TRBJ2-3 TRBV7-7
CATSSPPTRDEQYF TGTGCCACCAGCAGCCCCCCCACTAGAGACGAGCAATACTTC . . TRBJ2-7 TRBV15
CASKRGGTGEKLFF TGTGCCAGCAAACGGGGGGGAACGGGCGAAAAACTGTTTTTT . . TRBJ1-4 TRBV6-2/TRBV6-3
CSAPDGLAETQETQHF TGCAGTGCTCCCGATGGACTAGCGGAGACACAAGAGACCCAGCATTTT . . TRBJ1-5 TRBV20-1
CASSYSGLNWYF TGTGCCAGCAGCTATAGCGGGCTTAACTGGTACTTC . TRBD2 TRBJ2-5 TRBV7-9
CASSATGFGETQYF TGTGCCAGCAGCGCCACAGGGTTTGGAGAGACCCAGTACTTC many . TRBJ2-5 TRBV9
CASSSLQLPNSYEQYF TGTGCCAGCAGCTCTCTACAGTTACCTAATTCCTACGAGCAGTACTTC many . TRBJ2-7 TRBV5-4
CASSLKGGEKLFF TGTGCCAGCAGCTTGAAGGGGGGCGAAAAACTGTTTTTT once . TRBJ1-4 TRBV7-9
CASRSYEGNQPQHF TGTGCCAGTCGCTCATACGAAGGCAATCAGCCCCAGCATTTT few . TRBJ1-5 TRBV19
CASRSGEVETQYF TGTGCCAGCAGGTCGGGAGAAGTAGAGACCCAGTACTTC . . TRBJ2-5 TRBV12-3/TRBV12-4
CASSLVAVGGEQFF TGTGCCAGCAGCTTAGTAGCGGTCGGGGGTGAGCAGTTCTTC . . TRBJ2-1 TRBV7-8
CAISGVNRGVKDEQFF TGTGCCATCAGTGGGGTGAACAGGGGAGTGAAGGATGAGCAGTTCTTC . TRBD1 TRBJ2-1 TRBV10-3
CASSSSGQRGTEAFF TGTGCCAGCAGCTCCAGTGGGCAAAGGGGCACTGAAGCTTTCTTT many . TRBJ1-1 TRBV11-2
CSGTRGEEGYNSPLHF TGCAGTGGCACGCGGGGGGAGGAGGGCTATAATTCACCCCTCCACTTT many . TRBJ1-6 TRBV20-1
CASRPGGQGAYEQYF TGTGCTAGCCGACCCGGGGGACAGGGGGCTTACGAGCAGTACTTC few TRBD1 TRBJ2-7 TRBV12-5
CATSGVRYEQYF TGTGCCACCTCGGGGGTTAGGTACGAGCAGTACTTC . . TRBJ2-7 TRBV7-9
CASSQRGGSSYEQYF TGCGCCAGCAGCCAAAGGGGGGGTAGCTCCTACGAGCAGTACTTC . . TRBJ2-7 TRBV13
CSLEGGDTEAFF TGCAGTTTGGAAGGGGGCGACACTGAAGCTTTCTTT . TRBD1 TRBJ1-1 TRBV20-1
CASRSGTVLLGNQPQHF TGTGCCAGCAGATCCGGGACAGTCCTGTTGGGGAACCAGCCCCAGCATTTT . TRBD1 TRBJ1-5 TRBV12-3/TRBV12-4
CASSGATGDNYGYTF TGTGCCAGCAGCGGGGCGACAGGGGACAACTATGGCTACACCTTC once TRBD1 TRBJ1-2 TRBV7-3
CASSFWPLTSSHQETQYF TGTGCCAGCAGCTTCTGGCCTTTGACTAGCAGCCACCAAGAGACCCAGTACTTC few TRBD2 TRBJ2-5 TRBV7-9
CASSLGQGADYNSPLHF TGTGCCAGCAGTTTAGGACAGGGGGCCGACTATAATTCACCCCTCCACTTT . TRBD1 TRBJ1-6 TRBV7-8
CSVDFDRDFGYTF TGCAGCGTTGATTTTGACAGGGACTTTGGCTACACCTTC once TRBD1 TRBJ1-2 TRBV29-1
CASSIERGAETQYF TGTGCCAGTAGTATAGAAAGGGGAGCGGAGACCCAGTACTTC many . TRBJ2-5 TRBV19
CSARVDLFSGYEQYF TGCAGTGCTAGAGTTGATCTGTTTTCGGGCTACGAGCAGTACTTC many . TRBJ2-7 TRBV20-1
CSASDRGNVGETQYF TGCAGTGCTTCGGACAGGGGGAATGTGGGAGAGACCCAGTACTTC . TRBD1 TRBJ2-5 TRBV20-1
CASSFGGRTYNEQYF TGTGCCAGCAGCTTTGGCGGGAGGACCTACAATGAGCAGTACTTC . TRBD2 TRBJ2-7 TRBV13
CASSAQVGEETQYF TGTGCCAGCAGCGCCCAGGTAGGGGAAGAGACCCAGTACTTC . . TRBJ2-5 TRBV9
CASSQETSAYNTGELFF TGTGCCAGCAGCCAAGAAACTAGCGCGTATAACACCGGGGAGCTGTTTTTT . TRBD2 TRBJ2-2 TRBV4-2
CASSLGVQGGGYTF TGTGCCAGCAGCTTAGGGGTACAGGGCGGAGGCTACACCTTC many . TRBJ1-2 TRBV7-2